The clone carrying this T cell receptor beta chain came up many times. No antigen is known for it. Researchers took RNA transcripts and amplified TCR beta CDR3 regions from them. HTBI-primed first-round RT-PCR preceded second-round multiplex PCR. TCRdb reprocessed the multiplex PCR reads with MiXCR, giving one entry per CDR3 protein. The sample yields around 470,000 distinct CDR3 sequences, under 15% seen once. The sample originates from a study of Graves' ophthalmopathy and Graves' hyperthyroidism. Study-level background: Untreated patients at initial diagnosis provided peripheral blood.

Notes on the study in general: Ophthalmopathy versus stable hyperthyroidism: 13-signature model gave 87.88% sensitivity, 81.08% specificity.

PBMCs were obtained from 9.5 to 10 ml of fresh peripheral blood. Germline CDR1 is MNHEY and CDR2 is SVGAGI. This CDR3 comprises 15 residues. V dropped 4 bases and J dropped 7 bases, with 20 bases sitting between them. The sequenced sample was blood. The receptor was isolated from a woman in her 30s with Graves' ophthalmopathy. V and J are TRBV6-5 and TRBJ2-7; D is uncertain. CDR3 coding DNA: TGTGCCAGCAGTTTGTCGTTTGGGTACCCTGGGGAGCAGTACTTC. Translated, it gives CASSLSFGYPGEQYF.